What follows are 10 T cell receptor beta chains derived from one specimen sequenced in a study of cytomegalovirus exposure and HLA in healthy donors. It was with 60 Vbeta and 13 Jbeta primers that the PCR ran. Sequencing was performed with immunoSEQ multiplex PCR; in TCRdb, only in-frame clones are kept and a portion is missing. The data show 90,000 to 110,000 clones, with around 70% seen just once and 1% to 1.5% held by the top ten. The sequencing sample was made of PBMCs. The receptors were gathered from a man aged 40-49 years in good health and CMV-seronegative.

The chain employs TRBV5-6 and TRBJ1-5, with D uncertain. The CDR3 consists of 12 residues. CDR1 is SGHDT and CDR2 is YYEEEE in the germline V gene. Trimming cost V 1 base and J 4 bases, with 3 bases left between them. In DNA, the CDR3 is TGTGCCAGCAGCTTGCTAAATCAGCCCCAGCATTTT. Its protein is CASSLLNQPQHF.

The chain is built from TRBV9 and TRBJ2-2, with 11 nucleotides matching TRBD2. With V trimmed by 0 bases and J by 4 bases, 2 bases remained unmatched. Germline-derived CDR1 and CDR2 are SGDLS and YYNGEE. The CDR3 has 16 residues. CDR3 in amino acids: CASSVASGRITGELFF. In nucleotides, the CDR3 is TGTGCCAGCAGCGTAGCTAGCGGGAGGATCACCGGGGAGCTGTTTTTT.

The gene calls are TRBV2 and TRBJ2-5, with a possible D match to TRBD2 (5 bases). The CDR3 is 13 residues long. Trimming took 5 bases from V and 5 from J, leaving 12 bases between them. CDR1 is SNHLY and CDR2 is FYNNEI in the germline V gene. CDR3 in amino acids: CASSSLVEETQYF. CDR3 DNA sequence: TGTGCCAGCAGTTCACTAGTGGAGGAGACCCAGTACTTC. Full variable domain (outside the CDR3, taken from reference TRBV2 and TRBJ2-5): EPEVTQTPSHQVTQMGQEVILRCVPISNHLYFYWYRQILGQKVEFLVSFYNNEISEKSEIFDDQFSVERPDGSNFTLKIRSTKLEDSAMYFCASSSLVEETQYFGPGTRLLVL.

The rearrangement links TRBV21-1 to TRBJ2-5; no DNA check was done on the table's D call, TRBD2. TRBV21-1 corresponds to a pseudogene. The CDR3 length is 18 residues. The CDR3 DNA reads as TGTGCCAGCAGCCGGGTGGCGGGGCCAAAACCCTGCCAAGAGACCCAGTACTTC. Its translation is CASSRVAGPKPCQETQYF.

This clone is a singleton in its sample. The chain combines TRBV7-9 with TRBJ1-1; no clear D gene. Trimming cost V 3 bases and J 4 bases, with 12 bases left between them. The CDR3 has 14 residues. Germline V gene sequence: CDR1 SEHNR, CDR2 FQNEAQ (reference sequence). CDR3 sequence (DNA): TGTGCCAGCAGCTTGACTGATACGGCCACTGAAGCTTTCTTT. It codes for CASSLTDTATEAFF.

The rearrangement joins TRBV11-1 to TRBJ2-7; D may be TRBD1 (6 bases). CDR3 length equals 14 residues. Between the trimmed V and J ends, which lost 5 bases and 2 bases, there was a span of 13 bases. Germline V gene sequence: CDR1 SGHAT, CDR2 FQDESV (reference sequence). The CDR3 spells CASSPGWGPYEQYF. As DNA, the CDR3 is TGTGCCAGCAGCCCCGGGTGGGGGCCCTACGAGCAGTACTTC.

The rearrangement joins TRBV6-5 to TRBJ2-1; no clear D. The germline V gene has CDR1 MNHEY and CDR2 SVGAGI. V shed 5 bases and J shed 7 bases, with 6 bases lying between them. CDR3 length equals 11 residues. DNA of the CDR3: TGTGCCAGCAGTGTTAATAATGAGCAGTTCTTC. This translates into CASSVNNEQFF.

DNA of the CDR3: TGTGCCAGCAGCTTGATTCTGAGGACAGTCATGAACACTGAAGCTTTCTTT. This translates into CASSLILRTVMNTEAFF. The V and J genes are TRBV5-8 and TRBJ1-1; tentative D call: TRBD1 (6 bases). With 1 base removed from V and 0 bases from J, the gap between germline ends came to 16 bases. The V gene's germline CDR1 is SGHTS and CDR2 YDEGEE. The length of the CDR3 is 17 residues.

This chain joins TRBV29-1 and TRBJ2-7; 7 bases match TRBD1. V gave up 5 bases and J gave up 2 bases; unmatched junction bases: 15. This CDR3 is built from 16 residues. CDR1 and CDR2 (germline): SQVTM, ANQGSEA. This CDR3 is CSVRNRGRRRPYEQYF. The CDR3 DNA reads as TGCAGCGTTCGAAACAGGGGTCGAAGAAGGCCCTACGAGCAGTACTTC.

The CDR3 is CATAETGFEQYF. The DNA for the CDR3 is TGTGCCACCGCGGAAACAGGGTTCGAGCAGTACTTC. The chain links TRBV6-1 to TRBJ2-7; possibly TRBD1 for D (6 bases). Per germline, CDR1 MNHNS and CDR2 SASEGT. V lost 10 bases, J lost 6 bases, and 16 bases lay in between. The CDR3 runs to 12 residues.